This TCR beta chain was recorded in a study of radiation and T cells in renal cell carcinoma. This clone was detected once. Antigen unknown. Sample time point: blood 2 weeks post-SBRT. As for treatment: 15 Gy SBRT to primary tumor, nephrectomy 4 weeks later. Clear cell pathology was present in this patient's renal cell carcinoma. Only in-frame clones appear in the TCRdb table, and some are missing; sequencing was by immunoSEQ multiplex PCR. Of about 130,000 clones in the sample, around nine tenths were seen once. The germline V gene encodes CDR1 SGDLS and CDR2 YYNGEE. The CDR3 runs to 18 residues. With 0 bases clipped from V and 1 base from J, the junction kept 9 bases outside the gene matches. Whole-study findings and limits: No pretreatment tumor biopsies were available for baseline clonotypes.

The sample consisted of blood, taken from a patient whose treatment included radiotherapy and nephrectomy. V and J are TRBV9 and TRBJ2-3; 9 bases line up with TRBD2. The clonotype was recovered from a woman aged 65 to 85 with renal cell carcinoma. The CDR3 loop reads CASSVDGLAGTRTDTQYF. DNA of the CDR3: TGTGCCAGCAGCGTAGATGGCCTAGCGGGGACCCGCACAGATACGCAGTATTTT. Full variable domain (outside the CDR3, taken from reference TRBV9 and TRBJ2-3): DSGVTQTPKHLITATGQRVTLRCSPRSGDLSVYWYQQSLDQGLQFLIQYYNGEERAKGNILERFSAQQFPDLHSELNLSSLELGDSALYFCASSVDGLAGTRTDTQYFGPGTRLTVL.